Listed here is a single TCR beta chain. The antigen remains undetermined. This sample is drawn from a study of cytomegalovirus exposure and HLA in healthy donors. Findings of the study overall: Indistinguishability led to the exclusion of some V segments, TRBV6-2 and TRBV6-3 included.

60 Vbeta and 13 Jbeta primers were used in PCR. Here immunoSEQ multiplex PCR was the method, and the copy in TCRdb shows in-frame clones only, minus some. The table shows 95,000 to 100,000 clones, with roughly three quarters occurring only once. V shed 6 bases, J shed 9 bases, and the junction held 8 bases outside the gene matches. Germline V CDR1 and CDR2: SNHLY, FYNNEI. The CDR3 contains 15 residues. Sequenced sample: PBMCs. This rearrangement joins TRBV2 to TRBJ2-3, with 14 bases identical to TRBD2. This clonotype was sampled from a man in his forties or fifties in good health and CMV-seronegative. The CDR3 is CASRTSGGAVRTQYF. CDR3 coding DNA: TGTGCCAGCAGGACTAGCGGGGGGGCCGTAAGGACGCAGTATTTT. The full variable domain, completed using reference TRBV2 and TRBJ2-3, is EPEVTQTPSHQVTQMGQEVILRCVPISNHLYFYWYRQILGQKVEFLVSFYNNEISEKSEIFDDQFSVERPDGSNFTLKIRSTKLEDSAMYFCASRTSGGAVRTQYFGPGTRLTVL.